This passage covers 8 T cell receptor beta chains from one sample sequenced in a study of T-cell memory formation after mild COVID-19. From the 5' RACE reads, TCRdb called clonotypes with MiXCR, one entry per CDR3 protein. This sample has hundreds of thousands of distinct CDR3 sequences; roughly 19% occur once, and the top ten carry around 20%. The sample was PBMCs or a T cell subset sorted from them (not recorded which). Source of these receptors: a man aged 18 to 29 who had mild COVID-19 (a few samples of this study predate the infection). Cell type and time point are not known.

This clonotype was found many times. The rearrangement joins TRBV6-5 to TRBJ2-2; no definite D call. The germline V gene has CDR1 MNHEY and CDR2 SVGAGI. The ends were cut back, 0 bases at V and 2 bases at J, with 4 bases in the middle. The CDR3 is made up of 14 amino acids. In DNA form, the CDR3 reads TGTGCCAGCAGTTACTCGGGAAACACCGGGGAGCTGTTTTTT. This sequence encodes CASSYSGNTGELFF.

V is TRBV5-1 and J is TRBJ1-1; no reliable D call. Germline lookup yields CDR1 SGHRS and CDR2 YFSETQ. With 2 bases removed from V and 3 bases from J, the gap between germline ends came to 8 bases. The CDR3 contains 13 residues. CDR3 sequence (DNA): TGCGCCAGCAGCTTAACATGGGACACTGAAGCTTTCTTT. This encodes CASSLTWDTEAFF.

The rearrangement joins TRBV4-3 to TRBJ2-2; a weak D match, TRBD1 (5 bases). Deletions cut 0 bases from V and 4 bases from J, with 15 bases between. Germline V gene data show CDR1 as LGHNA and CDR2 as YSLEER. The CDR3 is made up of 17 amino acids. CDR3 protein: CASSQDRPGSSTGELFF. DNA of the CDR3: TGCGCCAGCAGCCAAGATCGGCCAGGGTCATCCACCGGGGAGCTGTTTTTT.

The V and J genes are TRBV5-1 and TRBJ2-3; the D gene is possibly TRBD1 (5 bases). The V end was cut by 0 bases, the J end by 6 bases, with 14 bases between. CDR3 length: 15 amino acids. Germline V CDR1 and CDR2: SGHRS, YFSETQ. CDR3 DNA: TGCGCCAGCAGCTTGGGGGGCAAGGTGGCTGATACGCAGTATTTT. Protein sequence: CASSLGGKVADTQYF.

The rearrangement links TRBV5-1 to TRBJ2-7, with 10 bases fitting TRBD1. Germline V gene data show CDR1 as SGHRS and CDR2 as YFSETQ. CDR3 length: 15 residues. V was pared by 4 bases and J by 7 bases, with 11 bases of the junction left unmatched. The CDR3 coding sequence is TGCGCCAGCAGCGTTGCCGGGACAGGGGCGGAGGAGCAGTACGTC. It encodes CASSVAGTGAEEQYV.

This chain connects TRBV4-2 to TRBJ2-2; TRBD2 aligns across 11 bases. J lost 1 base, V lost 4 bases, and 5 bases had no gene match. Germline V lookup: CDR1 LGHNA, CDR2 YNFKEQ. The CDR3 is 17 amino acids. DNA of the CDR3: TGTGCCAGCAGCCGCCTACTAGCGGGGGAGAACACCGGGGAGCTGTTTTTT. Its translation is CASSRLLAGENTGELFF.

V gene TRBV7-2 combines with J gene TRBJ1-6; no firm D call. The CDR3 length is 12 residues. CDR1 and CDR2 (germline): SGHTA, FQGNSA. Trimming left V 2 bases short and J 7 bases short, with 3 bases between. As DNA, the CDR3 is TGTGCCAGCAGCTTATTGAATTCACCCCTCCACTTT. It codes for CASSLLNSPLHF. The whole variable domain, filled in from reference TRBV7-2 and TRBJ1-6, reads GAGVSQSPSNKVTEKGKDVELRCDPISGHTALYWYRQSLGQGLEFLIYFQGNSAPDKSGLPSDRFSAERTGGSVSTLTIQRTQQEDSAVYLCASSLLNSPLHFGNGTRLTVT.

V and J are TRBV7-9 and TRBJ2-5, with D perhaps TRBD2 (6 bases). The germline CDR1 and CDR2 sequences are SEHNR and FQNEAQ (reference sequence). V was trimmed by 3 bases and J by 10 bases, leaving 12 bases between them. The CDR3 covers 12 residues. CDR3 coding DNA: TGTGCCAGCAGCTTGGGTGGGGACTTCCAGTACTTC. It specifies CASSLGGDFQYF. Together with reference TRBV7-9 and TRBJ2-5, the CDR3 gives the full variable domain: DTGVSQNPRHKITKRGQNVTFRCDPISEHNRLYWYRQTLGQGPEFLTYFQNEAQLEKSRLLSDRFSAERPKGSFSTLEIQRTEQGDSAMYLCASSLGGDFQYFGPGTRLLVL.